This TCR beta chain was sequenced during a study of T cell responses to AZD1222 COVID-19 vaccine. The CDR3 loop spans 15 amino acids. CDR1 and CDR2 from the germline V gene are MNHEY and SVGEGT. Trimming pared 0 bases from V and 5 bases from J, leaving 13 bases between. Findings and limits, study-wide: Baseline testing showed seropositivity in only a handful of AZD1222 recipients. A mostly white British donor set with more females was recruited, and clonal diversity was possibly underestimated. Epitopes outside B.1.351 and B.1.1.7 mutated regions reportedly drew nearly half of spike TCRs.

Assay used: immunoSEQ multiplex PCR; TCRdb lists only in-frame clones, some missing. The sample has about 130,000 clones; 70% to 90% are singletons. With regard to this clone: Its specificity is not known.

The source material was peripheral blood, sampled on day 0 of AZD1222 vaccination. The sequence was collected from an adult in good health. The genes are TRBV6-2 or TRBV6-3 and TRBJ2-5, with no clear D. The CDR3 reads CASSYSTHPVETQYF. For the CDR3, the DNA is TGTGCCAGCAGTTACTCGACGCATCCTGTGGAGACCCAGTACTTC.